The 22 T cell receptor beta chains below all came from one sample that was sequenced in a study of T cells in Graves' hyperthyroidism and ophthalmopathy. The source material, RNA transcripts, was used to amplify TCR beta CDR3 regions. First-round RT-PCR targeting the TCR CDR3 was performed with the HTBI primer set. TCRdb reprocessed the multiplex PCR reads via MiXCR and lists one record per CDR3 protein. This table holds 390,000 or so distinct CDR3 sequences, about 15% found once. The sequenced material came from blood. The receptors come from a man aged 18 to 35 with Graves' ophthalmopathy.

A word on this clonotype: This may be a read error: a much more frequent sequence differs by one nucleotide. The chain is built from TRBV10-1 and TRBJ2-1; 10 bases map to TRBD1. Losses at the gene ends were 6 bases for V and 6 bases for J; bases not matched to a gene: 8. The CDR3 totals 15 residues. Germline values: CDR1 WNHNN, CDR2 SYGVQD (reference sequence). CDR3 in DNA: TGCGCCAGCAGCCTCGGGACAGGGGCTTCCAATGAGCAGTTCTTC. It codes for CASSLGTGASNEQFF.

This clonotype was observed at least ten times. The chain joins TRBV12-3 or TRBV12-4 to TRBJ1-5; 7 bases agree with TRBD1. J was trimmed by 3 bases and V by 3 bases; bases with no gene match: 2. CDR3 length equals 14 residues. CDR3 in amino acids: CASSLTGPNQPQHF. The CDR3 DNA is TGTGCCAGCAGTTTGACAGGGCCCAATCAGCCCCAGCATTTT.

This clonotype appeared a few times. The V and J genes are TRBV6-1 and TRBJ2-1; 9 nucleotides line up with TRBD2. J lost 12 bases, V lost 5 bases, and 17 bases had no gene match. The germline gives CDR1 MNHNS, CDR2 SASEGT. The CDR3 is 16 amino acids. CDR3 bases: TGTGCCAGCAGTTATTTCCCGGGACTAGCAGGCTGGGGGCAGTTCTTC. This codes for CASSYFPGLAGWGQFF.

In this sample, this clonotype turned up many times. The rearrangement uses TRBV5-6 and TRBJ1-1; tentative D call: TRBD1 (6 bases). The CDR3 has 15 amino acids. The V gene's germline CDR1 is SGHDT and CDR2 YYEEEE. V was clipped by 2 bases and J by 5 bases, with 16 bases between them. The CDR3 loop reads CASSLTGVRGTEAFF. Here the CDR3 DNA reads TGTGCCAGCAGCTTAACGGGGGTTAGGGGGACTGAAGCTTTCTTT.

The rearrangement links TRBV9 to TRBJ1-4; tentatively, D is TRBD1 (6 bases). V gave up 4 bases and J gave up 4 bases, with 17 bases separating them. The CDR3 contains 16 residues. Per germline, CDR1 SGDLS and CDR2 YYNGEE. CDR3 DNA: TGTGCCAGCAGCCCTAGAAATGGGGGCGGTAATGAAAAACTGTTTTTT. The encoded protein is CASSPRNGGGNEKLFF.

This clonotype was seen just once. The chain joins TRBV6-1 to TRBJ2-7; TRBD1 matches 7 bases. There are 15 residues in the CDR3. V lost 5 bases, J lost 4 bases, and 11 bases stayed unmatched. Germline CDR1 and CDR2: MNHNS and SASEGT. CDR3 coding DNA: TGTGCCAGCAGTAGAGACAGGGTACAGGGGTACGAGCAGTACTTC. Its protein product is CASSRDRVQGYEQYF.

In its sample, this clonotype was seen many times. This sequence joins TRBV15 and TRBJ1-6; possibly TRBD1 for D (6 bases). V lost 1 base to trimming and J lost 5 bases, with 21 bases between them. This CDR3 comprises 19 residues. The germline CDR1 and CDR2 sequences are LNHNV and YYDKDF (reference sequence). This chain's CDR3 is CATSRGIEFGTNHNSPLHF. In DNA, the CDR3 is TGTGCCACCAGCAGAGGCATAGAATTCGGGACAAACCATAATTCACCCCTCCACTTT.

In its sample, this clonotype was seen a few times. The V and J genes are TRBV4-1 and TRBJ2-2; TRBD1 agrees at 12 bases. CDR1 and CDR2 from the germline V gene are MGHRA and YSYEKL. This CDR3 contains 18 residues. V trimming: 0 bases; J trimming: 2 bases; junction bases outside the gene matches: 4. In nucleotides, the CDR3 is TGCGCCAGCAGCCAAGAAATCGGGACAGGGGGCAACACCGGGGAGCTGTTTTTT. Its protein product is CASSQEIGTGGNTGELFF.

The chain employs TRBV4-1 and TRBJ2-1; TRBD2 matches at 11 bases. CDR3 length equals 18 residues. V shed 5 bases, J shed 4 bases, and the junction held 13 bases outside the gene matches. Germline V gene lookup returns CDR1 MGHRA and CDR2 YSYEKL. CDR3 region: CASSGSGRASVSYNEQFF. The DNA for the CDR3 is TGCGCCAGCAGCGGTAGCGGGAGGGCCTCCGTTTCTTACAATGAGCAGTTCTTC.

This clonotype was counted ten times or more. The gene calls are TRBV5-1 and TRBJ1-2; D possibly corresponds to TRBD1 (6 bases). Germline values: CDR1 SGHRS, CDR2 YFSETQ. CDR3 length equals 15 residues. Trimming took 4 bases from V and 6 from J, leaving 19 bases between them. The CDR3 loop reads CASSLLRTAADGYTF. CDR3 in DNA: TGCGCCAGCAGCCTACTAAGGACAGCCGCCGATGGCTACACCTTC.

CDR3: CASSLAPSINTEAFF. The CDR3 bases are TGTGCCAGCAGCTTAGCGCCCTCGATTAACACTGAAGCTTTCTTT. The chain carries TRBV11-2 and TRBJ1-1, with no clear D. V lost 1 base, J lost 2 bases, and 11 bases lay in between. The germline CDR1 and CDR2 sequences are SGHAT and FQNNGV. The CDR3 sequence is 15 residues long.

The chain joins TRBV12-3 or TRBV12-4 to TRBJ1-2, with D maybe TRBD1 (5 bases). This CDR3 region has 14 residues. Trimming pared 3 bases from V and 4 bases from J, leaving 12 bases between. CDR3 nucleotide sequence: TGTGCCAGCAGTTTCGTCAGGGCGAGCTATGGCTACACCTTC. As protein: CASSFVRASYGYTF.

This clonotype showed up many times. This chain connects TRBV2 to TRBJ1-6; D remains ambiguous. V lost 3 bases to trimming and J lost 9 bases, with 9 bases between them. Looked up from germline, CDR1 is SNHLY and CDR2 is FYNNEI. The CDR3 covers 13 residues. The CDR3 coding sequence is TGTGCCAGCAGTGAGTTGGGAAGTTCACCCCTCCACTTT. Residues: CASSELGSSPLHF.

CDR3 coding DNA: TGTGCCAGCAGCCCTGACCCTGGGACAGGGAATTCACCCCTCCACTTT. It codes for CASSPDPGTGNSPLHF. The V call is TRBV7-9, the J call TRBJ1-6; 9 nucleotides match TRBD1. Germline lookup yields CDR1 SEHNR and CDR2 FQNEAQ (reference sequence). This CDR3 region has 16 residues. Losses at the gene ends were 5 bases for V and 7 bases for J; bases not matched to a gene: 9. Full variable domain (outside the CDR3, taken from reference TRBV7-9 and TRBJ1-6): DTGVSQNPRHKITKRGQNVTFRCDPISEHNRLYWYRQTLGQGPEFLTYFQNEAQLEKSRLLSDRFSAERPKGSFSTLEIQRTEQGDSAMYLCASSPDPGTGNSPLHFGNGTRLTVT.

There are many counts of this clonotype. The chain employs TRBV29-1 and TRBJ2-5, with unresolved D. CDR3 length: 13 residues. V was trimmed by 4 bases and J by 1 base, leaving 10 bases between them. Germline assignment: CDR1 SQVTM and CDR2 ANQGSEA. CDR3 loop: CSVVWQLQETQYF. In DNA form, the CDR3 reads TGCAGCGTTGTGTGGCAGCTCCAAGAGACCCAGTACTTC.

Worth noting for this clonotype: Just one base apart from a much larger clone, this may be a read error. CDR3 region: CASGISGTSGIHEQYF. CDR3 in DNA: TGTGCCAGCGGCATATCCGGGACTAGCGGGATCCACGAGCAGTACTTC. The genes are TRBV9 and TRBJ2-7; TRBD2 agrees at 13 bases. With 7 bases clipped from V and 5 bases from J, the junction kept 12 bases outside the gene matches. CDR1 SGDLS and CDR2 YYNGEE come from the germline V gene. The CDR3 contains 16 residues.

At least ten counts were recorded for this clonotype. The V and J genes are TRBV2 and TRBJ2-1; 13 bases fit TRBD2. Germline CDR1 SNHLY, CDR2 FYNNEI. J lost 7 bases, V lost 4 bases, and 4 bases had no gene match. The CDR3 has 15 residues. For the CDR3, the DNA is TGTGCCAGCAGTGCTTTACTAGCGGGGGGGAATGAGCAGTTCTTC. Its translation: CASSALLAGGNEQFF.

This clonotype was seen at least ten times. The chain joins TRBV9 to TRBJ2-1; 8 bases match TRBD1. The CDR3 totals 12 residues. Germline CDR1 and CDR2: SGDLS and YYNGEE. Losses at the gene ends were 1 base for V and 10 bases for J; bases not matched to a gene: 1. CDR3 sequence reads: CASSVRDREQFF. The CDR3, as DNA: TGTGCCAGCAGCGTACGGGACAGGGAGCAGTTCTTC.

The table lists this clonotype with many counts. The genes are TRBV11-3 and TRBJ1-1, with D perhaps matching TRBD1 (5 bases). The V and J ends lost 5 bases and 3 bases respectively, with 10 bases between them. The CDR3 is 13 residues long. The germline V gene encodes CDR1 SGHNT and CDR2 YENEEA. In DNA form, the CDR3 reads TGTGCCAGCAGCGCCCAGGGAGACACTGAAGCTTTCTTT. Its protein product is CASSAQGDTEAFF.

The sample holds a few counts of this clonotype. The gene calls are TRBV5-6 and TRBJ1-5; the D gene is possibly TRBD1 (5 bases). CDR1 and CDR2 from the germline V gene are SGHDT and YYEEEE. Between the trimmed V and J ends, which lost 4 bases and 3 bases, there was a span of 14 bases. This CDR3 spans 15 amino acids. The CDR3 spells CASSPRGLSNQPQHF. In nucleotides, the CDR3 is TGTGCCAGCAGCCCGCGGGGACTGTCCAATCAGCCCCAGCATTTT.

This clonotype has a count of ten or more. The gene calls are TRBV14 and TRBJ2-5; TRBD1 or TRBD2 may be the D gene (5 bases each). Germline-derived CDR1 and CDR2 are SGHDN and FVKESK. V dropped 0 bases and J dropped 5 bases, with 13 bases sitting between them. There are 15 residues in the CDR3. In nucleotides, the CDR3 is TGTGCCAGCAGCCAAGATCGAGGGGCGGGTGAGACCCAGTACTTC. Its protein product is CASSQDRGAGETQYF.

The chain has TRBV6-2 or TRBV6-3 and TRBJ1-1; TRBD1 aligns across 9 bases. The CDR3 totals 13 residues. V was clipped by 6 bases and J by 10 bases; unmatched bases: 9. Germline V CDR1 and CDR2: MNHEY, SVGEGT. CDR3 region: CASRGGQGMVAFF. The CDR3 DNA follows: TGTGCCAGCAGAGGTGGACAGGGGATGGTAGCTTTCTTT.